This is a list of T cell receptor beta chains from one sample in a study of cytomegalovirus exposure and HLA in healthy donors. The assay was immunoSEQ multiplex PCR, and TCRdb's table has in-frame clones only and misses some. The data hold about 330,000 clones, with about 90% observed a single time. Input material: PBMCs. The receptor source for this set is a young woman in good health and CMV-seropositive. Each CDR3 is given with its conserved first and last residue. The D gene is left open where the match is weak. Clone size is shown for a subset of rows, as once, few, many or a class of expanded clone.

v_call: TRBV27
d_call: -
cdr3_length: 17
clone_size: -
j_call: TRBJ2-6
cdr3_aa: CASSFDWGDSGANVLTF
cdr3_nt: TGTGCCAGCAGTTTTGACTGGGGAGATTCTGGGGCCAACGTCCTGACTTTC

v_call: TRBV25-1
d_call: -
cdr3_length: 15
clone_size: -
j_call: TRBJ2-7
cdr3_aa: CASSVARGAIYEQYF
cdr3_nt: TGTGCCAGCAGTGTGGCTCGGGGGGCCATCTACGAGCAGTACTTC

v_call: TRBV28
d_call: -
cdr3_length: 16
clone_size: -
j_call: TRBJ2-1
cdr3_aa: CASSLRVQGTHNEQFF
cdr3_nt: TGTGCCAGCAGTTTGAGAGTACAGGGGACTCACAATGAGCAGTTCTTC

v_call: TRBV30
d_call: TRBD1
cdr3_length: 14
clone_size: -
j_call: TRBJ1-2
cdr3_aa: CAWSVTQGLDGYTF
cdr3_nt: TGTGCCTGGAGTGTAACACAGGGGCTGGATGGCTACACCTTC

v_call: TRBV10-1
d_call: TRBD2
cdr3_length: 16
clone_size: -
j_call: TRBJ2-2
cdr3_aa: CASSLSGGAPTRELFF
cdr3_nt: TGCGCCAGCAGTCTTAGCGGGGGGGCCCCCACCCGGGAGCTGTTTTTT

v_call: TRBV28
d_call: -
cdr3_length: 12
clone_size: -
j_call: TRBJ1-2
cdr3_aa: CASSASNYGYTF
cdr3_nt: TGTGCCAGCAGTGCAAGTAACTATGGCTACACCTTC

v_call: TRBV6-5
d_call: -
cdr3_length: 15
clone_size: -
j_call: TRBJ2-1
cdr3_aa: CASSPTDNFYNEQFF
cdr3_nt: TGTGCCAGCAGCCCGACCGACAATTTCTACAATGAGCAGTTCTTC

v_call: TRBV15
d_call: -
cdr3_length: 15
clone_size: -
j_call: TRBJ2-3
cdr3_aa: CATSREGMYTDTQYF
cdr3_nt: TGTGCCACCAGCAGAGAGGGGATGTACACAGATACGCAGTATTTT

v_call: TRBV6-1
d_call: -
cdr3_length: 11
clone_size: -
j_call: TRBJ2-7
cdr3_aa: CARVPRYEQYF
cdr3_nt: TGTGCCCGGGTCCCTCGATACGAGCAGTACTTC

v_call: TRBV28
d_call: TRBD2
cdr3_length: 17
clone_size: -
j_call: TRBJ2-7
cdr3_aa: CASSLSWALAGDYEQYF
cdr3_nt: TGTGCCAGCAGTTTATCCTGGGCCTTAGCGGGAGACTACGAGCAGTACTTC

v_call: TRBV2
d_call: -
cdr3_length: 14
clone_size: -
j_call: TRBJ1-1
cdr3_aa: CASSARGGPTEAFF
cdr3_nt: TGTGCCAGCTCCGCCAGGGGTGGACCAACTGAAGCTTTCTTT

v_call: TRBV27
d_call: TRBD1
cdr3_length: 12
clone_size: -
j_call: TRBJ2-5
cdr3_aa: CASSWTGETQYF
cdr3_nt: TGTGCCAGCAGTTGGACAGGAGAGACCCAGTACTTC

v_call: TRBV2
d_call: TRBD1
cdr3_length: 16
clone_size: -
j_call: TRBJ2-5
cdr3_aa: CASRPPGQGHQETQYF
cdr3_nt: TGTGCCAGCAGACCCCCGGGACAGGGGCACCAAGAGACCCAGTACTTC

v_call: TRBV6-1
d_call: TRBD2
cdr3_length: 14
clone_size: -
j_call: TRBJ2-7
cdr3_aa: CASSVSAGVYEQYF
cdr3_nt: TGTGCCAGCAGTGTCTCAGCGGGAGTTTACGAGCAGTACTTC

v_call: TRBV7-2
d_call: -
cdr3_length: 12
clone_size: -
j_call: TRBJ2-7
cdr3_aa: CASSHDRYEQYF
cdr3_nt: TGTGCCAGCAGCCATGACAGATACGAGCAGTACTTC

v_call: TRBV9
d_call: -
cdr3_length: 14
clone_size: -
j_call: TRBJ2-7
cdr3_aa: CASSVGQGGYEQYF
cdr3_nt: TGTGCCAGCAGCGTAGGTCAGGGGGGATACGAGCAGTACTTC

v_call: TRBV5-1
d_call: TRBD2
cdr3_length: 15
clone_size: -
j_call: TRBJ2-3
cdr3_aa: CASSYSTGGGDTQYF
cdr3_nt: TGCGCCAGCAGCTACTCGACGGGAGGAGGAGATACGCAGTATTTT

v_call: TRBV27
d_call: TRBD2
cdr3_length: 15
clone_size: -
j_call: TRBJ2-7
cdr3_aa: CASSLFRTSGYEQYF
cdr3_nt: TGTGCCAGCAGTTTATTCAGGACTAGCGGCTACGAGCAGTACTTC

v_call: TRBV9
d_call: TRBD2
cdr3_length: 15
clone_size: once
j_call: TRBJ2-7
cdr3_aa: CASSDRTSGRHEQYF
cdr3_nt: TGTGCCAGCAGCGACCGGACTAGCGGGAGGCACGAGCAGTACTTC

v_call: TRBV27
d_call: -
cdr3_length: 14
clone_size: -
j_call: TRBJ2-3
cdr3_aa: CASMGFAAPDTQYF
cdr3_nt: TGTGCCAGCATGGGATTTGCGGCCCCCGATACGCAGTATTTT

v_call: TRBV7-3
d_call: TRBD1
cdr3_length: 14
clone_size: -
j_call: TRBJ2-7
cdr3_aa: CASSQSRDSHEQYF
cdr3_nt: TGTGCCAGCAGCCAGTCCCGGGACAGTCACGAGCAGTACTTC

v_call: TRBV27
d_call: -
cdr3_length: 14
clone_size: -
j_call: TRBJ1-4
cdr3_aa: CASSLNRINEKLFF
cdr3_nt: TGTGCCAGCAGTTTAAACAGGATTAATGAAAAACTGTTTTTT

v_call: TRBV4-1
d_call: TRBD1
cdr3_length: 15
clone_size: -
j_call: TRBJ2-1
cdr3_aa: CASSQDRGRDNEQFF
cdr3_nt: TGCGCCAGCAGCCAAGACAGGGGGCGCGACAATGAGCAGTTCTTC

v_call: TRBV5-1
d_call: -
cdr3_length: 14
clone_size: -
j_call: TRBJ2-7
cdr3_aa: CASSVGGPTYEQYF
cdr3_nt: TGCGCCAGCAGCGTCGGAGGGCCTACCTACGAGCAGTACTTC

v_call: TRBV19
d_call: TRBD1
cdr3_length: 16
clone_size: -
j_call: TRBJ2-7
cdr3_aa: CASSRSLGQGAYEQYF
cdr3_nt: TGTGCCAGTAGTCGGAGCCTCGGACAGGGGGCATACGAGCAGTACTTC

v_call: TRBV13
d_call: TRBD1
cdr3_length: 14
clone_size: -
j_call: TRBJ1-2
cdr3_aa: CASSLGQGAVGYTF
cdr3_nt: TGTGCCAGCAGCTTAGGACAGGGGGCGGTTGGCTACACCTTC

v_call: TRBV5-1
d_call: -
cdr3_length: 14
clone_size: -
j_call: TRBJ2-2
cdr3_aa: CASSYLEDTGELFF
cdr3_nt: TGCGCCAGCAGCTATCTTGAGGACACCGGGGAGCTGTTTTTT

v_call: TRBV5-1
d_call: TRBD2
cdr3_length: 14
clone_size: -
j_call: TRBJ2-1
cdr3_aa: CASSLVAGLNEQFF
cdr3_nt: TGCGCCAGCAGCTTGGTAGCGGGTCTCAATGAGCAGTTCTTC

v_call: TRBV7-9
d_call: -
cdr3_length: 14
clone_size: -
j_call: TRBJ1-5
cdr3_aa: CASSLGAGSQPQHF
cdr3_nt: TGTGCCAGCAGCTTAGGGGCAGGGTCTCAGCCCCAGCATTTT

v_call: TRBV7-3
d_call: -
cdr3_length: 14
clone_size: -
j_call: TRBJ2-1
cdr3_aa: CASSLAGLSDEQFF
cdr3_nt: TGTGCCAGCAGCTTAGCAGGGTTATCGGATGAGCAGTTCTTC

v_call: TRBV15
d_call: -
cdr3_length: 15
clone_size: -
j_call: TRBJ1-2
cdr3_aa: CATSRDARTFYGYTF
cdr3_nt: TGTGCCACCAGCAGAGACGCCCGGACCTTCTATGGCTACACCTTC

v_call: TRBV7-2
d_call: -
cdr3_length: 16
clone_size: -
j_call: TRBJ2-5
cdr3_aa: CASSPTLVSSLETQYF
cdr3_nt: TGTGCCAGCAGCCCAACTTTGGTCTCTAGTCTAGAGACCCAGTACTTC

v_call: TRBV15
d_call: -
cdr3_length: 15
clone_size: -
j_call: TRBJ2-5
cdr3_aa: CATSRDRGTQETQYF
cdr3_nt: TGTGCCACCAGCAGAGATCGGGGGACCCAAGAGACCCAGTACTTC

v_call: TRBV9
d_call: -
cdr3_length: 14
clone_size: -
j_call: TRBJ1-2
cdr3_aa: CASSANRIPYGYTF
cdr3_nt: TGTGCCAGCAGCGCTAACAGGATCCCATATGGCTACACCTTC

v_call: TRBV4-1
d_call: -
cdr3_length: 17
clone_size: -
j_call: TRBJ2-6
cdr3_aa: CASSQERVGSGANVLTF
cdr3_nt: TGCGCCAGCAGCCAAGAGAGGGTTGGCTCTGGGGCCAACGTCCTGACTTTC

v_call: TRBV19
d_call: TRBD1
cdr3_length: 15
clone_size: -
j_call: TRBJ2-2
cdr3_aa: CASSTGTGVTGELFF
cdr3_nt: TGTGCCAGTAGTACCGGAACAGGGGTCACCGGGGAGCTGTTTTTT

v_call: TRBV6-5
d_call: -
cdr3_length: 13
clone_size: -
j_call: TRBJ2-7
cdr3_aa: CASSYGGSYEQYF
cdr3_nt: TGTGCCAGCAGTTACGGAGGATCCTACGAGCAGTACTTC

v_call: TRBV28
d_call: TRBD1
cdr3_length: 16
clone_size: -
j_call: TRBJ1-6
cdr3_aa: CASSLETGDFNSPLHF
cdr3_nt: TGTGCCAGCAGTTTGGAGACAGGGGACTTTAATTCACCCCTCCACTTT

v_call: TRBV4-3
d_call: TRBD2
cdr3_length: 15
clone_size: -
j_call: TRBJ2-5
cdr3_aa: CASSQDASGKETQYF
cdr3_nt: TGCGCCAGCAGCCAAGACGCTAGCGGGAAAGAGACCCAGTACTTC

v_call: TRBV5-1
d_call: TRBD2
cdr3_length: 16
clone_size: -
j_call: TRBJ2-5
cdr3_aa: CASSLGSAGAAETQYF
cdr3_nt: TGCGCCAGCAGCTTGGGTTCAGCGGGGGCCGCGGAGACCCAGTACTTC

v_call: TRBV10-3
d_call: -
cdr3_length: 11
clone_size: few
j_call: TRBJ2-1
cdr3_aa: CAISESNEQFF
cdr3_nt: TGTGCCATCAGTGAGTCTAATGAGCAGTTCTTC